This T cell receptor (beta chain) was captured in a study of cytomegalovirus exposure and HLA in healthy donors. Germline-derived CDR1 and CDR2 are SGHRS and YFSETQ. V lost 4 bases and J lost 3; bases outside the gene matches: 15. CDR3 length: 17 amino acids. A multiplex PCR was run with 60 Vbeta primers and 13 Jbeta primers. Only in-frame clones appear in the TCRdb table, and some are missing; sequencing was by immunoSEQ multiplex PCR. The table includes under 130,000 clones, less than 85% detected once. Sequenced: PBMCs. This clonotype was obtained from a man aged 35-49 years in good health and CMV-seropositive. The chain uses TRBV5-1 and TRBJ1-1, with TRBD1 matching 7 bases. The CDR3 region is CASSQGQREFEDTEAFF. In DNA form, the CDR3 reads TGCGCCAGCAGCCAGGGACAGCGGGAGTTTGAGGACACTGAAGCTTTCTTT.